This T cell receptor (beta chain) was identified in a study of CD4 T cells in relation to SARS-CoV-2 and coronaviruses. Some clones are missing from TCRdb's copy, which holds only in-frame ones; the method was immunoSEQ multiplex PCR. The top ten hold about 30% of the sample, which has approximately 18,000 clones, roughly 80% seen once. General study results and limits: Compared with monoreactive clones, crossreactive clones showed significantly weaker SARS-CoV-2 expansion.

Unexposed donor CD4+ T cells date from about 2011-2019, before the COVID-19 pandemic. Isolation of CD4+ T cells took place after roughly nine days in culture. Cells permitting, SARS-CoV-2 S/N and four cold-coronavirus spikes were tested on unexposed-donor CD4+ T cells. Remarks on this clone: Its antigen remains unknown.

After removal of 1 base from V and 8 bases from J, the junction contained 5 bases not matched to a gene. This CDR3 spans 14 amino acids. In germline, CDR1 is MGHDK, CDR2 SYGVNS. The sequencing input was CD4+ T cells from PBMCs, cultured in vitro. This receptor was taken from a human donor in good health. The V and J genes are TRBV25-1 and TRBJ2-1; 7 nucleotides align to TRBD1. Here the CDR3 reads CASSESRQGDEQFF. The CDR3 nucleotides read TGTGCCAGCAGTGAATCCCGACAGGGTGATGAGCAGTTCTTC.